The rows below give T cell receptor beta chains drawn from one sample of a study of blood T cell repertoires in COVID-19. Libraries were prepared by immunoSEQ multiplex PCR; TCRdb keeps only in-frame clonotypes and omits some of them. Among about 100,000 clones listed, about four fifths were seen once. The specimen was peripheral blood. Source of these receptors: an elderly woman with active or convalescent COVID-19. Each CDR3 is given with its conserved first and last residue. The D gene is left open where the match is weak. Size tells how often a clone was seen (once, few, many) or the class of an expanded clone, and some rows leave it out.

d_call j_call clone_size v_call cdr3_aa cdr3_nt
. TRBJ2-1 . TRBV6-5 CASSYRGGRSYNEQFF TGTGCCAGCAGTTACCGTGGGGGCAGGTCCTACAATGAGCAGTTCTTC
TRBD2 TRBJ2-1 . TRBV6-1 CASSVGLQAGAIHTTEQFF TGTGCCAGCAGTGTAGGGCTCCAAGCGGGAGCTATTCATACGACTGAGCAGTTCTTC
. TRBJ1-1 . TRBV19 CASSAGPWEAFF TGTGCCAGTAGCGCGGGGCCGTGGGAAGCTTTCTTT
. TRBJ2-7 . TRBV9 CASSAMDIGEQYF TGTGCCAGCAGCGCCATGGACATTGGAGAACAGTACTTC
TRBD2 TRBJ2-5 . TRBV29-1 CSVQAGGNKETQYF TGCAGCGTTCAAGCGGGAGGGAATAAAGAGACCCAGTACTTC
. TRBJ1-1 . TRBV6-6 CASSHVKGAEAFF TGTGCCAGCAGCCACGTAAAAGGAGCTGAAGCTTTCTTT
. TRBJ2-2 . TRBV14 CASSQVGLPGELFF TGTGCCAGCAGCCAAGTGGGGCTACCCGGGGAGCTGTTTTTT
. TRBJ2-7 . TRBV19 CASSTQGSRSYEQYF TGTGCCAGTAGTACACAGGGCTCTCGCTCCTACGAGCAGTACTTC
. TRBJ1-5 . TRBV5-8 CASSPTGTIYEPQHF TGTGCCAGCAGCCCAACCGGGACAATTTATGAGCCCCAGCATTTT
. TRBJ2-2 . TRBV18 CASSPFPRGETGELFF TGTGCCAGCTCACCATTTCCCAGGGGTGAAACCGGGGAGCTGTTTTTT
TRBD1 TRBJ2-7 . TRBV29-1 CSVYRDRGYEQYF TGCAGCGTTTACCGGGACAGGGGATACGAGCAGTACTTC
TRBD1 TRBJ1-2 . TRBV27 CASSSGDRVGGYTF TGTGCCAGCAGTTCTGGGGACAGGGTGGGTGGCTACACCTTC
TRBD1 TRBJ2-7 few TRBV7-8 CASSEGASYEQYF TGTGCCAGCAGCGAGGGGGCGAGTTACGAGCAGTACTTC
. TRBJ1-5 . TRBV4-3 CASSHEGHSNQPQHF TGCGCCAGCAGCCATGAAGGACACAGCAATCAGCCCCAGCATTTT
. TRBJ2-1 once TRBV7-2 CASSLSGSDYNEQFF TGTGCCAGCAGCTTATCGGGTTCAGACTACAATGAGCAGTTCTTC
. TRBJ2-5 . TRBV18 CASYRLQETQYF TGTGCCAGTTACAGGTTGCAAGAGACCCAGTACTTC
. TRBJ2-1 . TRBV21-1 CASILLAPSSYNEQFF TGTGCCAGCATCCTCCTAGCGCCGAGCTCCTACAATGAGCAGTTCTTC
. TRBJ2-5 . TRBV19 CASSIGGAWETQYF TGTGCCAGTAGTATAGGTGGGGCTTGGGAGACCCAGTACTTC
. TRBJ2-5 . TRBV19 CASSPPGKGGQETQYF TGTGCCAGTAGTCCACCAGGGAAAGGCGGTCAAGAGACCCAGTACTTC
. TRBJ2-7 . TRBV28 CASSLRQAYEQYF TGTGCCAGCAGTTTAAGGCAGGCCTACGAGCAGTACTTC
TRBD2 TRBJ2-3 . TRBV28 CASSPWASGSSSDTQYF TGTGCCAGCAGCCCTTGGGCTAGCGGGAGCTCGAGTGATACGCAGTATTTT
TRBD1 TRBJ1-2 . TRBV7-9 CASSLGPTGGSLYGYTF TGTGCCAGCAGCTTAGGCCCGACAGGGGGATCCCTCTATGGCTACACCTTC
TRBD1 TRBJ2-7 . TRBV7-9 CASLRQGVHEQYF TGTGCCAGCCTCCGGCAGGGGGTCCACGAGCAGTACTTC
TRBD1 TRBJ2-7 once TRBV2 CATNRDRRAYEQYF TGTGCCACGAACCGGGACAGGAGGGCCTACGAGCAGTACTTC
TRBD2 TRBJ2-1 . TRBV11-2 CASSLGSGLAYNEQFF TGTGCCAGCAGCTTAGGGAGCGGACTAGCCTACAATGAGCAGTTCTTC
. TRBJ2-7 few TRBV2 CASSGEYEQYF TGTGCCAGCAGTGGCGAATACGAGCAGTACTTC
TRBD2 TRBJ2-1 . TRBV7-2 CASRTSGGYEQFF TGTGCCAGCCGGACTAGCGGGGGGTATGAGCAGTTCTTC
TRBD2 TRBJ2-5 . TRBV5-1 CASSPGLAGGPETQYF TGCGCCAGCAGCCCGGGACTAGCGGGAGGTCCGGAGACCCAGTACTTC
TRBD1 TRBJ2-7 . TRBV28 CASSSTGRTPYEQYF TGTGCCAGCAGTTCGACAGGGAGAACCCCCTACGAGCAGTACTTC
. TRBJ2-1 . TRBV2 CASSGIGGGGNEQFF TGTGCCAGCAGTGGGATAGGAGGAGGTGGCAATGAGCAGTTCTTC
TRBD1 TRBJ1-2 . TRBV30 CAWSGDRASLHGYTF TGTGCCTGGAGTGGGGACAGGGCCAGTCTGCATGGCTACACCTTC
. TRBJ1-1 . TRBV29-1 CSVGTGNTEAFF TGCAGCGTTGGTACAGGGAACACTGAAGCTTTCTTT
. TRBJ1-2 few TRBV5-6 CASSLNRAYGYTF TGTGCCAGCAGCTTGAACAGGGCCTATGGCTACACCTTC
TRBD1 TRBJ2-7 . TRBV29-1 CSVEGTGAYEQYF TGCAGCGTTGAAGGGACAGGGGCCTACGAGCAGTACTTC
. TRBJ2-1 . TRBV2 CASSPNPTQGLSSYNEQFF TGTGCCAGCAGCCCTAACCCAACACAGGGCTTAAGCTCCTACAATGAGCAGTTCTTC
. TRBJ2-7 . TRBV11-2 CASSFIGRAYEQYF TGTGCCAGCAGCTTTATCGGCAGGGCCTACGAGCAGTACTTC
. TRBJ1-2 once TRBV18 CASSRLEGNYGYTF TGTGCCAGCTCACGACTCGAAGGCAACTATGGCTACACCTTC
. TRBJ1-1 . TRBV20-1 CSASWSPEIGAFF TGCAGTGCTAGTTGGTCTCCGGAGATCGGAGCTTTCTTT
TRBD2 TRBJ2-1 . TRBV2 CASSTSGSNYNEQFF TGTGCCAGCAGTACTAGCGGGAGCAACTACAATGAGCAGTTCTTC
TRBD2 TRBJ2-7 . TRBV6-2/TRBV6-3 CASSYSTRGYEQYF TGTGCCAGCAGTTACTCGACGCGGGGGTACGAGCAGTACTTC
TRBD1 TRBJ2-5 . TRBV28 CASSSPTGGFGETQYF TGTGCCAGCAGTTCCCCGACAGGGGGTTTTGGGGAGACCCAGTACTTC
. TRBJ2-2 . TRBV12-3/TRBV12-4 CASSPGEGELFF TGTGCCAGCAGTCCGGGTGAAGGGGAGCTGTTTTTT
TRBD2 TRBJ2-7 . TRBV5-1 CASSPGGLHEQYF TGTGCCAGCAGCCCCGGGGGGTTGCACGAGCAGTACTTC
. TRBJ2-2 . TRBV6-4 CASSRTANTGELFF TGTGCCAGCAGTCGGACAGCGAACACCGGGGAGCTGTTTTTT
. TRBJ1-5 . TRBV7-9 CASSSGGSQPQHF TGTGCCAGCAGCTCGGGTGGGTCTCAGCCCCAGCATTTT
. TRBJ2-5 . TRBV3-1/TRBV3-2 CASSLQETQYF TGTGCCAGCAGCCTACAAGAGACCCAGTACTTC
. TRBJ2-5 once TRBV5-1 CASSSPTRETQYF TGCGCCAGCAGCTCTCCGACTAGGGAGACCCAGTACTTC